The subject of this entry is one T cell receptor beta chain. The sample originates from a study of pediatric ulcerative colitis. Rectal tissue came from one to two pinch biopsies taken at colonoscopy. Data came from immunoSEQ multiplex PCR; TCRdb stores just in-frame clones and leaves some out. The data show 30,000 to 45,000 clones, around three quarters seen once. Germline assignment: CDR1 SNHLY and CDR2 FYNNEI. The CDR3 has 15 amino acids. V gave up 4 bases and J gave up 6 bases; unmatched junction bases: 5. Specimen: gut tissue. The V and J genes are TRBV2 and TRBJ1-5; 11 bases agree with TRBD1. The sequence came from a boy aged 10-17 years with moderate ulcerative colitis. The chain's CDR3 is CASSGPDRGRQPQHF. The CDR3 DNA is TGTGCCAGCAGTGGTCCGGACAGGGGGCGTCAGCCCCAGCATTTT. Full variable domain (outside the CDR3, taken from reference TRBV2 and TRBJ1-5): EPEVTQTPSHQVTQMGQEVILRCVPISNHLYFYWYRQILGQKVEFLVSFYNNEISEKSEIFDDQFSVERPDGSNFTLKIRSTKLEDSAMYFCASSGPDRGRQPQHFGDGTRLSIL.